The TCR beta chain under discussion was sequenced for a study of cytomegalovirus exposure and HLA in healthy donors. Germline CDR1 reads SGDLS; CDR2 reads YYNGEE. Trimming stripped 3 bases from V and 7 bases from J, with 5 bases between. The CDR3 spans 11 residues. The data were produced by immunoSEQ multiplex PCR, yet TCRdb's version contains in-frame clones alone and is incomplete. The data contain some 170,000 clones, more than 75% of them seen just once; the ten biggest clones take up more than 5.5%. The chain carries TRBV9 and TRBJ2-1, with D hard to call. The clonotype comes from a man aged 25-45 years in good health and CMV-seropositive. Specimen: PBMCs. In DNA, the CDR3 is TGTGCCAGCAGCGCTCAAAATGAGCAGTTCTTC. Protein product: CASSAQNEQFF.